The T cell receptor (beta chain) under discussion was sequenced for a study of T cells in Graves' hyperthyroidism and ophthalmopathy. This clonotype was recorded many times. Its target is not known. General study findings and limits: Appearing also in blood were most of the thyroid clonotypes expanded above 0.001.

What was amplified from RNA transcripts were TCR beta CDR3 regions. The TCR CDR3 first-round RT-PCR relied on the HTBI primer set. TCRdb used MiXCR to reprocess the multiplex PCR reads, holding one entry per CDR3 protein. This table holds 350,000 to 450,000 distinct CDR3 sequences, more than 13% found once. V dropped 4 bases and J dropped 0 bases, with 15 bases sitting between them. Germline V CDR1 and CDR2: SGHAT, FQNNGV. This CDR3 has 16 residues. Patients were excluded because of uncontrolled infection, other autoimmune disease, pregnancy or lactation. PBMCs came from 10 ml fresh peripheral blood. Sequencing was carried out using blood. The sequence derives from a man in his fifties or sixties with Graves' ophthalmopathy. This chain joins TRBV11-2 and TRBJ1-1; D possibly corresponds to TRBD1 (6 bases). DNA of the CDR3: TGTGCCAGCAGCTCCAACCCGGGGGGCTTGAACACTGAAGCTTTCTTT. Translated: CASSSNPGGLNTEAFF.